These 32 T cell receptor beta chains share one sample of origin, sequenced in a study of blood T cells in healthy people across ages. The authors ran a second PCR of roughly 6 to 12 cycles using a sample-barcoded 5' primer and a J-beta primer mix. TCRdb re-called the 5' RACE reads with MiXCR, one entry per CDR3 protein. The sample contains about 510,000 distinct CDR3 sequences, over 25% of which appear only once. These same records also appear under a second study, on T cells of mothers and their children.

Sequencing input: blood. The receptors derive from a boy aged 2 to 10 in good health.

The chain carries TRBV10-3 and TRBJ2-3; no reliable D call. V was clipped by 4 bases and J by 3 bases, with 8 bases between them. Germline values: CDR1 ENHRY, CDR2 SYGVKD. The CDR3 runs to 13 residues. The CDR3, as DNA: TGTGCCATCAGTGTCCCAGAAACAGATACGCAGTATTTT. Amino acids: CAISVPETDTQYF.

V is TRBV5-4 and J is TRBJ2-1; 8 bases agree with TRBD2. Germline V gene lookup returns CDR1 SGHNT and CDR2 YYREEE (reference sequence). The CDR3 sequence is 15 residues long. After removal of 5 bases from V and 9 bases from J, the junction contained 13 bases not matched to a gene. Written as DNA, the CDR3 is TGTGCCAGCAGTGCCCCGGGACTAGAGCCTCCTGAGCAGTTCTTC. It encodes CASSAPGLEPPEQFF.

This chain uses TRBV7-9 with TRBJ2-3; D remains unclear. This CDR3 is 16 amino acids long. Trimming removed 0 bases at V and 0 bases at J, with 10 bases between. Germline V gives CDR1 SEHNR, CDR2 FQNEAQ (reference sequence). This CDR3 reads CASSLAGSPSTDTQYF. In DNA, the CDR3 is TGTGCCAGCAGCTTAGCGGGGTCCCCTAGCACAGATACGCAGTATTTT. Looking up the rest from reference TRBV7-9 and TRBJ2-3 gives the full variable domain: DTGVSQNPRHKITKRGQNVTFRCDPISEHNRLYWYRQTLGQGPEFLTYFQNEAQLEKSRLLSDRFSAERPKGSFSTLEIQRTEQGDSAMYLCASSLAGSPSTDTQYFGPGTRLTVL.

This chain links TRBV9 with TRBJ2-5; 9 bases line up with TRBD1. Trimming removed 3 bases from V and 5 bases from J; junction bases left unmatched: 8. The CDR3 contains 15 residues. Germline V CDR1 and CDR2: SGDLS, YYNGEE. The CDR3 sequence is CASSDPDRGQETQYF. In DNA, the CDR3 is TGTGCCAGCAGCGACCCGGACAGGGGTCAGGAGACCCAGTACTTC.

A few counts support this clonotype. V is TRBV7-2 and J is TRBJ1-4; no definite D call. V gave up 1 base and J gave up 0 bases, with 3 bases separating them. The CDR3 contains 14 residues. The germline CDR1 and CDR2 sequences are SGHTA and FQGNSA. CDR3 nucleotide sequence: TGTGCCAGCAGCTTAGTATCAACTAATGAAAAACTGTTTTTT. Its protein is CASSLVSTNEKLFF.

This clonotype came up a few times. This rearrangement joins TRBV6-1 to TRBJ2-1; TRBD2 aligns across 8 bases. The end of the DNA aligns better with TRBJ2-7, so the J call may be wrong. This CDR3 contains 15 residues. Germline assignment: CDR1 MNHNS and CDR2 SASEGT. This chain's CDR3 is CASSPTSASTYEQYF. The CDR3 region has the DNA TGTGCCAGCAGCCCGACTAGCGCGAGTACCTACGAGCAGTACTTC.

This clonotype has only a few counts. It may be a read error: a sequence one base away is much more abundant. DNA of the CDR3: TGCGCCAGCAGATTGGCGGGGTCAACTAATGAAAAACTGTTTTTT. Its translation is CASRLAGSTNEKLFF. V usage is TRBV5-1 and J usage is TRBJ1-4; D ambiguous. Germline CDR1 SGHRS, CDR2 YFSETQ. This CDR3 is 15 amino acids long.

The chain uses TRBV5-1 and TRBJ1-2; the match to TRBD1 covers 7 bases. The germline CDR1 and CDR2 sequences are SGHRS and YFSETQ. Trimming cost V 4 bases and J 1 base; bases outside gene matches: 7. There are 15 residues in the CDR3. CDR3 bases: TGCGCCAGCAGCCCCGACAGGGCCTATAACTATGGCTACACCTTC. Translating gives CASSPDRAYNYGYTF.

The chain links TRBV12-3 or TRBV12-4 to TRBJ2-3, with 9 bases aligning to TRBD2. This CDR3 region has 15 residues. With V trimmed by 4 bases and J by 1 base, 3 bases remained unmatched. The CDR3 loop is CASSSAGGRTDTQYF. In nucleotides, the CDR3 is TGTGCCAGCAGTTCAGCGGGGGGTCGCACAGATACGCAGTATTTT.

This clonotype was seen once. The chain joins TRBV7-2 to TRBJ2-2; 9 nucleotides line up with TRBD1. CDR1 is SGHTA, CDR2 FQGNSA, per germline. V shed 5 bases and J 0 bases; nucleotides not matched to a gene: 4. The CDR3 sequence is 16 residues long. As DNA, the CDR3 is TGTGCCAGCAGCCGACAGGGGGTGCCGAACACCGGGGAGCTGTTTTTT. This sequence encodes CASSRQGVPNTGELFF.

This sequence joins TRBV20-1 and TRBJ2-3, with TRBD2 matching 9 bases. This CDR3 comprises 14 residues. Per germline, CDR1 DFQATT and CDR2 SNEGSKA (reference sequence). J lost 0 bases, V lost 8 bases, and 6 bases had no gene match. The CDR3 DNA sequence: TGCAGTCTGAAGACTAGCGGTAGCACAGATACGCAGTATTTT. It encodes CSLKTSGSTDTQYF.

This clonotype appeared once. V usage is TRBV2 and J usage is TRBJ2-5; the match to TRBD1 covers 10 bases. J lost 4 bases, V lost 7 bases, and 6 bases had no gene match. The CDR3 has 14 amino acids. Per germline, CDR1 SNHLY and CDR2 FYNNEI. CDR3 coding DNA: TGTGCCAGCAATAGAGACAGGGGGCGAGAGACCCAGTACTTC. This encodes CASNRDRGRETQYF.

This clonotype was observed a handful of times. The genes are TRBV10-3 and TRBJ2-7; TRBD1 or TRBD2 may be the D gene (6 bases each). The V end was cut by 3 bases, the J end by 2 bases, with 17 bases between. The CDR3 loop spans 16 amino acids. The V gene's germline CDR1 is ENHRY and CDR2 SYGVKD. CDR3 protein: CAISDPKGGQPYEQYF. The CDR3 nucleotides read TGTGCCATCAGTGACCCGAAGGGGGGCCAACCCTACGAGCAGTACTTC.

This clonotype has only a few counts. V usage is TRBV5-4 and J usage is TRBJ2-6, with TRBD2 as a possible D gene (6 bases). Trimming removed 0 bases from V and 2 bases from J, with 12 bases in between. Germline V gene data show CDR1 as SGHNT and CDR2 as YYREEE (reference sequence). This CDR3 comprises 17 residues. CDR3 nucleotide sequence: TGTGCCAGCAGCTTGGACCTTTGGGGGGCTGGGGCCAACGTCCTGACTTTC. Amino acid sequence: CASSLDLWGAGANVLTF.

The rearrangement joins TRBV29-1 to TRBJ1-1, with unresolved D. CDR3 length: 12 residues. The V gene lost 4 bases and the J gene lost 5 bases, with 11 bases spanning the gap. Per the germline V gene, CDR1 is SQVTM and CDR2 is ANQGSEA. CDR3 protein: CSVAGVWTEAFF. In DNA, the CDR3 is TGCAGCGTTGCGGGTGTTTGGACTGAAGCTTTCTTT.

The chain uses TRBV5-1 and TRBJ2-5; TRBD1 is a possible D gene (5 bases). Germline CDR1 reads SGHRS; CDR2 reads YFSETQ. The CDR3 is made up of 14 amino acids. The V gene lost 4 bases and the J gene lost 1 base, with 11 bases spanning the gap. As DNA, the CDR3 is TGCGCCAGCAGCACAGGACACTCCCAAGAGACCCAGTACTTC. This translates into CASSTGHSQETQYF.

This clonotype was observed a few times. The V call is TRBV20-1, the J call TRBJ2-5; 11 nucleotides align to TRBD2. Germline CDR1 and CDR2: DFQATT and SNEGSKA (reference sequence). The CDR3 is made up of 16 amino acids. Trimming cost V 3 bases and J 0 bases; bases outside gene matches: 6. CDR3 DNA sequence: TGCAGTGCTAGTCCTAGCGGGAGGTCCTACCAAGAGACCCAGTACTTC. Protein: CSASPSGRSYQETQYF.

V and J are TRBV5-1 and TRBJ2-5, with a weak D call TRBD1 (6 bases). With the DNA end fitting TRBJ2-7 better, the J assignment may be wrong. The germline V gene has CDR1 SGHRS and CDR2 YFSETQ. The CDR3 length is 14 residues. The CDR3 sequence is CASSLVQGPYEQYF. The CDR3 DNA reads as TGCGCCAGCAGCTTGGTACAGGGTCCCTACGAGCAGTACTTC.

This clonotype was seen only a few times. The chain has TRBV27 and TRBJ2-5; D not certain. The J call could be wrong; TRBJ2-7 is a better fit for the DNA end. This CDR3 spans 15 amino acids. Germline CDR1 is MNHEY and CDR2 is SMNVEV (reference sequence). The CDR3 bases are TGTGCCAGCAGTCGCTTAACCGGCAATGGTTACGAGCAGTACTTC. Encoded protein: CASSRLTGNGYEQYF.

J is TRBJ2-1 and V is TRBV9; D gene ambiguous. In germline, CDR1 is SGDLS, CDR2 YYNGEE. V was pared by 3 bases and J by 3 bases, with 19 bases between. The CDR3 contains 17 residues. The CDR3 bases are TGTGCCAGCAGCGCCCCTTCCCAGGACCCCCTCTACAATGAGCAGTTCTTC. Translation: CASSAPSQDPLYNEQFF. The full variable domain, rest sourced from reference TRBV9 and TRBJ2-1, is DSGVTQTPKHLITATGQRVTLRCSPRSGDLSVYWYQQSLDQGLQFLIQYYNGEERAKGNILERFSAQQFPDLHSELNLSSLELGDSALYFCASSAPSQDPLYNEQFFGPGTRLTVL.

This chain connects TRBV6-1 to TRBJ2-5, with 10 bases fitting TRBD2. J was trimmed by 4 bases and V by 3 bases; bases with no gene match: 8. Germline V CDR1 and CDR2: MNHNS, SASEGT. The CDR3 loop spans 16 amino acids. For the CDR3, the DNA is TGTGCCAGCAGTGATTATAAGCGGGGGGGCCGAGAGACCCAGTACTTC. Translation gives CASSDYKRGGRETQYF.

This clonotype was observed a handful of times. V gene TRBV15 combines with J gene TRBJ1-4, with 7 bases that match TRBD1. The CDR3 sequence is 14 residues long. Germline V gene lookup returns CDR1 LNHNV and CDR2 YYDKDF (reference sequence). The J segment lost 8 bases and the V segment lost 5 bases, leaving 8 bases of the junction unmatched. The CDR3 reads CATSPTRGPEKLFF. The CDR3 coding sequence is TGTGCCACCAGCCCTACTAGGGGGCCAGAAAAACTGTTTTTT.

This chain links TRBV7-3 with TRBJ1-1; no clear D. V was clipped by 5 bases and J by 4 bases, with 8 bases between them. This CDR3 comprises 12 residues. The V gene's germline CDR1 is SGHTA and CDR2 FQGTGA. The CDR3 sequence: CASSVNSTEAFF. Here the CDR3 DNA reads TGTGCCAGCAGCGTCAACTCCACTGAAGCTTTCTTT. Drawing the rest from reference TRBV7-3 and TRBJ1-1, the complete variable domain is GAGVSQTPSNKVTEKGKYVELRCDPISGHTALYWYRQSLGQGPEFLIYFQGTGAADDSGLPNDRFFAVRPEGSVSTLKIQRTERGDSAVYLCASSVNSTEAFFGQGTRLTVV.

This chain joins TRBV3-1 and TRBJ1-2, with D unresolved. The CDR3 covers 15 residues. Germline lookup yields CDR1 LGHDT and CDR2 YNNKEL (reference sequence). V lost 1 base to trimming and J lost 0 bases, with 9 bases between them. In nucleotides, the CDR3 is TGTGCCAGCAGCCAAGCGGGCAGGCCTAACTATGGCTACACCTTC. Translating gives CASSQAGRPNYGYTF.

The chain joins TRBV12-3 or TRBV12-4 to TRBJ1-1; a possible D gene is TRBD1 (6 bases). Trimming left V 7 bases short and J 10 bases short, with 25 bases between. CDR3 length: 15 amino acids. The CDR3 nucleotides read TGTGCCAGCAAAATAGGGGGGGCGATATCGTCGGTAGCTTTCTTT. It translates to CASKIGGAISSVAFF.

The V and J genes are TRBV20-1 and TRBJ2-1; no reliable D call. This CDR3 contains 14 residues. Looked up from germline, CDR1 is DFQATT and CDR2 is SNEGSKA (reference sequence). The V gene lost 5 bases and the J gene lost 7 bases, with 18 bases spanning the gap. CDR3 loop: CSAPHLVPGNEQFF. The CDR3 nucleotides are TGCAGTGCTCCTCACCTAGTCCCTGGAAATGAGCAGTTCTTC.

A remark on this clonotype: The CDR3 does not end in the conserved phenylalanine or tryptophan, so this is likely a read error. It is unclear where the CDR3 begins or ends on the DNA, so no DNA is shown, and the CDR3 is as TCRdb lists it. V usage is TRBV12-3 or TRBV12-4 and J usage is TRBJ2-3; the table gives TRBD2 as D, unverified against the DNA. Termini included, the CDR3 measures 14 amino acids. The CDR3 reads CASSVLAGSDMEYS.

The chain uses TRBV20-1 and TRBJ2-1; D is ambiguous. V dropped 2 bases and J dropped 6 bases, with 8 bases sitting between them. This CDR3 has 12 residues. Germline V gene data show CDR1 as DFQATT and CDR2 as SNEGSKA (reference sequence). CDR3 coding DNA: TGCAGTGCTAGATCCTATGTCAATGAGCAGTTCTTC. As protein: CSARSYVNEQFF.

This clonotype occurred a few times. V usage is TRBV3-1 and J usage is TRBJ2-5, with D tentatively TRBD2 (6 bases). Trimming removed 5 bases from V and 2 bases from J, with 12 bases in between. The CDR3 is 14 amino acids. From germline, CDR1 is LGHDT and CDR2 YNNKEL (reference sequence). Here the CDR3 DNA reads TGTGCCAGCAGCGATCTGACTAGGCAAGAGACCCAGTACTTC. It is translated as CASSDLTRQETQYF.

The rearrangement uses TRBV29-1 and TRBJ2-5; 8 nucleotides align to TRBD2. CDR3 length: 12 residues. The V gene's germline CDR1 is SQVTM and CDR2 ANQGSEA. V lost 4 bases and J lost 4; bases outside the gene matches: 2. CDR3 in DNA: TGCAGCGTTGTGCTAGCGGGAGAGACCCAGTACTTC. Its translation: CSVVLAGETQYF.

The rearrangement uses TRBV6-5 and TRBJ1-6, with D perhaps matching TRBD1 (5 bases). V was shortened by 0 bases and J by 8 bases, with 11 bases between the two germline ends. CDR3 size: 15 residues. Looked up from germline, CDR1 is MNHEY and CDR2 is SVGAGI. Written as DNA, the CDR3 is TGTGCCAGCAGTTACTCGGGGACGGCCGATTCACCCCTCCACTTT. It is translated as CASSYSGTADSPLHF.

The chain has TRBV5-1 and TRBJ2-4; D not certain. Germline CDR1 SGHRS, CDR2 YFSETQ. The CDR3 runs 16 residues. V lost 0 bases and J 0 bases, leaving 10 bases between the germline ends. As DNA, the CDR3 is TGCGCCAGCAGCTTGGAGTCGGGTCTAGCCAAAAACATTCAGTACTTC. It is translated as CASSLESGLAKNIQYF.